Below are 28 T cell receptor beta chains sequenced from a single sample in a study of blood T cell repertoires in COVID-19. This table comes from immunoSEQ multiplex PCR, and its TCRdb copy is limited to in-frame clones, with some not included. The sample holds about 220,000 clones, about 81% seen once. Material for sequencing was peripheral blood. The receptors were gathered from a woman in her seventies with COVID-19, enrolled during active disease.

The chain recombines TRBV12-3 or TRBV12-4 with TRBJ1-3; TRBD1 aligns across 7 bases. This CDR3 region has 13 residues. The trim removed 5 bases at V and 4 bases at J, leaving 2 bases unmatched. In DNA form, the CDR3 reads TGTGCCAGCAGTGGGGACAGCGGAAACACCATATATTTT. Protein: CASSGDSGNTIYF.

J is TRBJ2-1 and V is TRBV9; D might be TRBD1 (5 bases). This CDR3 has 15 residues. V lost 0 bases and J lost 3, with 10 bases in between. Germline values: CDR1 SGDLS, CDR2 YYNGEE. The DNA of the CDR3 is TGTGCCAGCAGCGTAGGACAGAACCTCTACAATGAGCAGTTCTTC. It is translated as CASSVGQNLYNEQFF.

The rearrangement links TRBV27 to TRBJ1-5; D not resolved. Germline V gene sequence: CDR1 MNHEY, CDR2 SMNVEV (reference sequence). The V end lost 4 bases, the J end lost 4 bases, and 8 bases lay between the germline ends. This CDR3 region has 13 residues. CDR3 DNA sequence: TGTGCCAGCAGTTCCTTTCCGAATCAGCCCCAGCATTTT. Its translation: CASSSFPNQPQHF.

The chain joins TRBV18 to TRBJ1-1; 8 nucleotides match TRBD1. CDR1 KGHSH and CDR2 LQKENI come from the germline V gene. This CDR3 contains 15 residues. Trimming cost V 1 base and J 7 bases; bases outside gene matches: 8. Here the CDR3 reads CASSPREGQGLEAFF. The CDR3 DNA is TGTGCCAGCTCACCACGAGAAGGACAGGGCCTTGAAGCTTTCTTT.

The rearrangement uses TRBV19 and TRBJ1-5; D is uncertain. This CDR3 comprises 13 residues. V was shortened by 4 bases and J by 2 bases, with 6 bases between the two germline ends. CDR1 and CDR2 from the germline V gene are LNHDA and SQIVND (reference sequence). The CDR3 reads CASSNRGNQPQHF. CDR3 DNA sequence: TGTGCCAGTAGTAATCGGGGCAATCAGCCCCAGCATTTT.

The genes are TRBV5-5 and TRBJ1-5; TRBD1 is a possible D gene (5 bases). Germline lookup yields CDR1 SGHKS and CDR2 YYEKEE (reference sequence). V dropped 0 bases and J dropped 2 bases, with 6 bases sitting between them. The CDR3 extends over 14 amino acids. As DNA, the CDR3 is TGTGCCAGCAGCTTGGAAGGGGGCAATCAGCCCCAGCATTTT. As protein: CASSLEGGNQPQHF. Full variable domain (missing parts from reference TRBV5-5 and TRBJ1-5): DAGVTQSPTHLIKTRGQQVTLRCSPISGHKSVSWYQQVLGQGPQFIFQYYEKEERGRGNFPDRFSARQFPNYSSELNVNALLLGDSALYLCASSLEGGNQPQHFGDGTRLSIL.

The rearrangement links TRBV7-2 to TRBJ2-5, with 9 bases identical to TRBD2. V shed 5 bases, J shed 1 base, and the junction held 5 bases outside the gene matches. From germline, CDR1 is SGHTA and CDR2 FQGNSA. This CDR3 comprises 15 residues. CDR3 nucleotides: TGTGCCAGCAGCCGTAGCGGGAGAAGCCAAGAGACCCAGTACTTC. It specifies CASSRSGRSQETQYF.

The gene calls are TRBV7-9 and TRBJ2-1; TRBD2 aligns across 8 bases. Germline loops: CDR1 SEHNR, CDR2 FQNEAQ (reference sequence). Unmatched junction bases numbered 7, after V lost 6 bases and J lost 0 bases. The CDR3 length is 16 residues. This CDR3 reads CASRPSGWSSYNEQFF. In nucleotides, the CDR3 is TGTGCCAGCAGACCTAGCGGGTGGAGCTCCTACAATGAGCAGTTCTTC.

The genes are TRBV7-2 and TRBJ2-2; 7 bases are shared with TRBD2. V lost 2 bases and J lost 6; bases outside the gene matches: 9. The germline V gene encodes CDR1 SGHTA and CDR2 FQGNSA. This CDR3 region has 16 residues. This CDR3 reads CASSLLGGSAPGELFF. The CDR3 coding sequence is TGTGCCAGCAGCTTATTGGGCGGGAGCGCGCCCGGGGAGCTGTTTTTT.

The rearrangement links TRBV28 to TRBJ2-5; 7 nucleotides match TRBD1. The V gene's germline CDR1 is MDHEN and CDR2 SYDVKM. Trimming removed 4 bases from V and 4 bases from J; junction bases left unmatched: 6. The CDR3 extends over 14 amino acids. CDR3 nucleotides: TGTGCCAGCAGTTATGACAGGGTAGTAGAGACCCAGTACTTC. Translating gives CASSYDRVVETQYF.

The chain is built from TRBV12-5 and TRBJ1-1; possibly TRBD1 for D (5 bases). CDR1 and CDR2 from the germline V gene are LGHNT and FRNRAP. V was shortened by 6 bases and J by 3 bases, with 11 bases between the two germline ends. The length of the CDR3 is 13 residues. CDR3 nucleotides: TGTGCTAGTGGCCTCGGGGGGGACACTGAAGCTTTCTTT. Translated: CASGLGGDTEAFF.

V gene TRBV5-8 combines with J gene TRBJ1-1; D not resolved. This CDR3 spans 13 amino acids. V was trimmed by 5 bases and J by 3 bases, leaving 11 bases between them. In germline, CDR1 is SGHTS, CDR2 YDEGEE. The CDR3 sequence is CASRPRRDTEAFF. The CDR3 DNA sequence: TGTGCCAGCAGACCTAGGAGGGACACTGAAGCTTTCTTT.

This rearrangement joins TRBV9 to TRBJ1-1, with a possible D match to TRBD1 (6 bases). V lost 3 bases and J 3 bases, leaving 12 bases between the germline ends. Germline values: CDR1 SGDLS, CDR2 YYNGEE. The CDR3 sequence is 14 residues long. The CDR3 DNA reads TGTGCCAGCAGCGCCCGACAGGAGGACACTGAAGCTTTCTTT. It is translated as CASSARQEDTEAFF.

This clone came up once. The gene calls are TRBV10-3 and TRBJ1-5, with 8 bases aligning to TRBD1. V shed 3 bases and J 7 bases; nucleotides not matched to a gene: 8. The CDR3 loop spans 15 amino acids. CDR1 and CDR2 (germline): ENHRY, SYGVKD. Here the CDR3 reads CAISDHGQGRQPQHF. The CDR3 DNA is TGTGCCATCAGTGACCACGGACAGGGTAGACAGCCCCAGCATTTT.

This clone occurred a few times. This CDR3 reads CASNTANQPQHF. In DNA form, the CDR3 reads TGTGCCAGCAATACTGCCAATCAGCCCCAGCATTTT. This sequence joins TRBV12-3 or TRBV12-4 and TRBJ1-5; D call uncertain. V was cut by 7 bases and J by 3 bases, with 7 bases left in between. The CDR3 is made up of 12 amino acids.

The table lists this clone with a few counts. The chain links TRBV7-8 to TRBJ1-2; TRBD1 matches 8 bases. Germline V gene sequence: CDR1 SGHVS, CDR2 FQNEAQ. The CDR3 has 15 residues. V lost 0 bases, J lost 4 bases, and 4 bases stayed unmatched. For the CDR3, the DNA is TGTGCCAGCAGCTTAGCGGACAGGGCCGTCTATGGCTACACCTTC. Protein sequence: CASSLADRAVYGYTF.

The chain is built from TRBV6-4 and TRBJ1-2, with D unclear. Trimming shortened V by 4 bases and J by 4 bases, and 19 bases separated the two germline ends. This CDR3 has 16 residues. Germline V gene data show CDR1 as MRHNA and CDR2 as SNTAGT. The DNA for the CDR3 is TGTGCCAGCAGTGTTCTCCGGGTGGGTGGTGGCTATGGCTACACCTTC. Its protein product is CASSVLRVGGGYGYTF.

The chain carries TRBV28 and TRBJ1-1, with TRBD1 identical over 9 bases. Trimming at V came to 5 bases and at J to 3 bases, leaving 4 bases not matched to a gene. This CDR3 is 14 amino acids long. CDR1 is MDHEN, CDR2 SYDVKM, per germline. CDR3 DNA: TGTGCCAGCAGTAGTACAGGGGGCTACACTGAAGCTTTCTTT. Protein product: CASSSTGGYTEAFF.

The chain carries TRBV9 and TRBJ2-3; D call uncertain. The CDR3 is 14 amino acids. CDR1 is SGDLS, CDR2 YYNGEE, per germline. With 0 bases removed from V and 2 bases from J, the gap between germline ends came to 7 bases. CDR3 DNA: TGTGCCAGCAGCGTAGTAGTATCCACAGATACGCAGTATTTT. This encodes CASSVVVSTDTQYF.

The rearrangement joins TRBV9 to TRBJ2-7; 11 bases line up with TRBD2. Germline V gene sequence: CDR1 SGDLS, CDR2 YYNGEE. The CDR3 covers 14 residues. J gave up 6 bases and V 2 bases, and 4 bases lay outside the gene matches. The CDR3 spells CASSVSGRASEQYF. The CDR3, as DNA: TGTGCCAGCAGCGTTAGCGGGAGGGCCTCCGAGCAGTACTTC.

This clone was observed a single time. V usage is TRBV18 and J usage is TRBJ1-2; 8 bases agree with TRBD1. CDR3 length: 14 amino acids. J was trimmed by 7 bases and V by 6 bases; bases with no gene match: 10. The germline gives CDR1 KGHSH, CDR2 LQKENI. CDR3 DNA: TGTGCCAGCTCCCCTGGACAGGGTATAAGTGGCTACACCTTC. Its translation is CASSPGQGISGYTF.

The chain links TRBV9 to TRBJ1-5; the match to TRBD1 covers 10 bases. Losses at the gene ends were 3 bases for V and 5 bases for J; bases not matched to a gene: 11. The CDR3 contains 17 residues. Germline assignment: CDR1 SGDLS and CDR2 YYNGEE. The CDR3 DNA sequence: TGTGCCAGCAGCGCGGGGGACAGGGGAGCCTTTTATCAGCCCCAGCATTTT. Translated: CASSAGDRGAFYQPQHF.

The chain joins TRBV28 to TRBJ1-5; D gene uncertain. CDR3 size: 15 residues. Between the trimmed V and J ends, which lost 5 bases and 3 bases, there was a span of 14 bases. Germline assignment: CDR1 MDHEN and CDR2 SYDVKM. The CDR3 sequence is CASSTTGSNNQPQHF. CDR3 in DNA: TGTGCCAGCAGTACAACGGGTAGCAACAATCAGCCCCAGCATTTT.

This chain connects TRBV11-2 to TRBJ2-4; D is uncertain. The V and J ends lost 5 bases and 0 bases respectively, with 8 bases between them. The V gene's germline CDR1 is SGHAT and CDR2 FQNNGV. There are 14 residues in the CDR3. DNA for the CDR3: TGTGCCAGCAGCGGGCCGATAGCCAAAAACATTCAGTACTTC. Its translation: CASSGPIAKNIQYF.

Here the CDR3 DNA reads TGTGCCTGGAGTATGGGACAGGGGGAAGAGACCCAGTACTTC. Amino acid sequence: CAWSMGQGEETQYF. The V call is TRBV30, the J call TRBJ2-5, with 11 bases identical to TRBD1. CDR3 length equals 14 residues. The ends lost 2 bases at V and 3 bases at J; junction bases unmatched: 2. Germline V gene data show CDR1 as GTSNPN and CDR2 as SVGIG (reference sequence).

The V and J genes are TRBV6-4 and TRBJ1-1; D gene uncertain. This CDR3 comprises 15 residues. Trimming took off 0 bases at V and 1 base at J, with 9 bases between the two ends. CDR1 and CDR2 (germline): MRHNA, SNTAGT. CDR3 DNA: TGTGCCAGCAGTGACTCGACTCTTAGGAACACTGAAGCTTTCTTT. Protein product: CASSDSTLRNTEAFF.

This chain connects TRBV7-8 to TRBJ1-5; the match to TRBD1 covers 8 bases. CDR3 length equals 14 residues. The germline V gene encodes CDR1 SGHVS and CDR2 FQNEAQ. Unmatched junction bases numbered 1, after V lost 0 bases and J lost 6 bases. The DNA for the CDR3 is TGTGCCAGCAGCTTAGCGGACAGGGTTCAGCCCCAGCATTTT. Protein sequence: CASSLADRVQPQHF.

The chain uses TRBV7-2 and TRBJ2-1, with 8 nucleotides matching TRBD2. CDR1 is SGHTA, CDR2 FQGNSA, per germline. The CDR3 totals 16 residues. V was pared by 7 bases and J by 0 bases, with 8 bases of the junction left unmatched. CDR3 sequence: CASTNGGGSSYNEQFF. Written as DNA, the CDR3 is TGTGCCAGCACTAATGGCGGGGGGAGCTCCTACAATGAGCAGTTCTTC.